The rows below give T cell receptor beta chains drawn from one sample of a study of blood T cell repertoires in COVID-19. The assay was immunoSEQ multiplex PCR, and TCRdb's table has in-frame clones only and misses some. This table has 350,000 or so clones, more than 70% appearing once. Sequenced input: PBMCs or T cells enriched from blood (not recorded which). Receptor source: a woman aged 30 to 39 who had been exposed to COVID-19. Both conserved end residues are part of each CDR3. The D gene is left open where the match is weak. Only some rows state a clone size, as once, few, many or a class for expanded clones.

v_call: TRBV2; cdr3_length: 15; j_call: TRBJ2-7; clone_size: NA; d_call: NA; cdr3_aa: CASIILDTSSYEQYF; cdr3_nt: TGTGCCAGCATAATTCTCGACACGAGCTCCTACGAGCAGTACTTC
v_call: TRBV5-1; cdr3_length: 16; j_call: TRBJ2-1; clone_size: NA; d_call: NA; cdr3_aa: CASSFSQGYSYNEQFF; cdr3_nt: TGCGCCAGCAGCTTTTCGCAGGGGTACTCCTACAATGAGCAGTTCTTC
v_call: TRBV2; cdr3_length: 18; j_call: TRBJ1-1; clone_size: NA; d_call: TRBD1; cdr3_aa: CASSITPGTGAGNTEAFF; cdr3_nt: TGTGCCAGCAGTATAACACCCGGGACAGGGGCAGGGAACACTGAAGCTTTCTTT
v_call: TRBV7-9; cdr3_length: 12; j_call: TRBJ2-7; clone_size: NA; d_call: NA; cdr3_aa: CASSLYSYEQYF; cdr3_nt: TGTGCCAGCAGCTTATATTCGTACGAGCAGTACTTC
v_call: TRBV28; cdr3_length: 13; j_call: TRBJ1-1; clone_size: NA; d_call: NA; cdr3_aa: CASTLIQASEAFF; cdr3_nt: TGTGCCAGCACTTTGATACAGGCCTCTGAAGCTTTCTTT
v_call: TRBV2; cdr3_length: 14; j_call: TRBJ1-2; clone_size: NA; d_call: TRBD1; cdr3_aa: CASSGDRGPRGYTF; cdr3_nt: TGTGCCAGCAGTGGGGACAGGGGGCCGAGAGGCTACACCTTC
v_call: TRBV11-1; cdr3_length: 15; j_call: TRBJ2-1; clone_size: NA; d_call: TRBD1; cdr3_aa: CASRRTGGSYNEQFF; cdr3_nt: TGTGCCAGCAGACGGACAGGCGGCTCCTACAATGAGCAGTTCTTC
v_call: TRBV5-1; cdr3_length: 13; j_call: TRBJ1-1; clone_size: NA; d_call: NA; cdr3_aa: CASSFLQNTEAFF; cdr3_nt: TGCGCCAGCAGCTTTTTACAGAACACTGAAGCTTTCTTT
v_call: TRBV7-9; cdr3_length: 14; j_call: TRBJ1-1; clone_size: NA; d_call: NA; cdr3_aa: CASSLERGSREAFF; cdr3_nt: TGTGCCAGCAGCTTAGAGAGAGGGTCGCGGGAAGCTTTCTTT
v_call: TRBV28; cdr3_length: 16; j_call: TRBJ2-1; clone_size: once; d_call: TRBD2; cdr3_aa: CASSFTAGGLYNEQFF; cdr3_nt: TGTGCCAGCAGTTTTACGGCGGGAGGGCTGTACAATGAGCAGTTCTTC
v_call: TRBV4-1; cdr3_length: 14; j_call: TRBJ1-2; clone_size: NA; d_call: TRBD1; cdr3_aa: CASSQEGTGAGYTF; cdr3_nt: TGCGCCAGCAGCCAAGAGGGGACAGGGGCTGGCTACACCTTC
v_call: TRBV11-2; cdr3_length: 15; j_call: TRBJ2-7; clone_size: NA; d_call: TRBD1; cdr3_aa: CASSLATGGSYEQYF; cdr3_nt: TGTGCCAGCAGCTTAGCGACAGGGGGGTCCTACGAGCAGTACTTC
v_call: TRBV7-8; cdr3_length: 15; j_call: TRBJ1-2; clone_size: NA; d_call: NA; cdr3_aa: CASSLGREGIYGYTF; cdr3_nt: TGTGCCAGCAGCTTAGGCCGGGAAGGCATCTATGGCTACACCTTC
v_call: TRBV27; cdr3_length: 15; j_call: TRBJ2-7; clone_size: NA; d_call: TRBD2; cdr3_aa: CASSPWTSGTYEQYF; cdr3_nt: TGTGCCAGCAGTCCCTGGACTAGCGGGACGTACGAGCAGTACTTC
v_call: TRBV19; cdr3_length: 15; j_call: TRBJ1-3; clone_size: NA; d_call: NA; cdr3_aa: CASTTDGSSGNTIYF; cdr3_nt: TGTGCCAGTACTACCGACGGGAGCTCTGGAAACACCATATATTTT